A selection of T cell receptor beta chains follows, all from one sample in a study of cytomegalovirus exposure and HLA in healthy donors. Profiling relied on immunoSEQ multiplex PCR, and the TCRdb table lists in-frame clones only, not all of them. The repertoire holds fewer than 200,000 clones, with 75% to 90% as singletons. The material sequenced was PBMCs. The receptors come from a woman in her fifties or sixties in good health and CMV-seropositive. The CDR3 runs from the conserved cysteine through the conserved F or W. A D gene is named only where the DNA matches it firmly. Clone size appears in some rows only: once, few, many, or a class for an expanded clone.

TRBD1 | TRBJ1-4 | TRBV11-2 | once | 15 | TGTGCCAGCAGCCGACAGGGGTTAAATGATGAAAAACTGTTTTTT | CASSRQGLNDEKLFF
TRBD1 | TRBJ1-5 | TRBV2 | NA | 15 | TGTGCCAGCAGCTGGGACAGCTATAGCAATCAGCCCCAGCATTTT | CASSWDSYSNQPQHF
NA | TRBJ1-5 | TRBV9 | NA | 15 | TGTGCCAGCAGCGTAGGGACAGACGCCAATCAGCCCCAGCATTTT | CASSVGTDANQPQHF
TRBD2 | TRBJ2-5 | TRBV4-1 | NA | 17 | TGCGCCAGCAGCCAAGAAGTTGCCGGGGGGTTTGGGGAGACCCAGTACTTC | CASSQEVAGGFGETQYF
TRBD1 | TRBJ2-3 | TRBV9 | NA | 17 | TGTGCCAGCAGCGTATCCGAGGGGGCCCCCTACACAGATACGCAGTATTTT | CASSVSEGAPYTDTQYF
TRBD1 | TRBJ2-3 | TRBV7-9 | NA | 19 | TGTGCCAGCAGCTTACGTGATCGAGACAGGGAAACTAGCACAGATACGCAGTATTTT | CASSLRDRDRETSTDTQYF
TRBD2 | TRBJ2-7 | TRBV6-5 | few | 14 | TGTGCCAGCAGTTACTCGGGAGGGGCTGGGGAGCAGTACTTC | CASSYSGGAGEQYF
TRBD1 | TRBJ2-2 | TRBV11-3 | NA | 15 | TGTGCCAGCAGCCCCAGGGGGCTTGACACCGGGGAGCTGTTTTTT | CASSPRGLDTGELFF
NA | TRBJ1-5 | TRBV10-3 | NA | 16 | TGTGCCATCAGTGAGTGGGGAGACACTTCAGATCAGCCCCAGCATTTT | CAISEWGDTSDQPQHF
TRBD1 | TRBJ1-2 | TRBV9 | NA | 14 | TGTGCCAGCAGCGCCGGACAGGGGAACTATGGCTACACCTTC | CASSAGQGNYGYTF
NA | TRBJ1-2 | TRBV29-1 | NA | 12 | TGCAGCGCTGGCAGGGTGGATAGTGGCTACACCTTC | CSAGRVDSGYTF
TRBD2 | TRBJ2-3 | TRBV5-1 | NA | 16 | TGCGCCAGCAGCCGTACCGGACTAGCGGGTACAGATACGCAGTATTTT | CASSRTGLAGTDTQYF
NA | TRBJ2-2 | TRBV15 | NA | 17 | TGTGCCACCCGCGGGCGGGAAAGCGGTTCGAACACCGGGGAGCTGTTTTTT | CATRGRESGSNTGELFF
NA | TRBJ1-1 | TRBV10-3 | NA | 11 | TGTGCCATCAGTGAGCGCGGTGAAGCTTTCTTT | CAISERGEAFF
TRBD2 | TRBJ2-1 | TRBV7-3 | NA | 16 | TGTGCCAGCAGCTCAAATAGTATGCGGGGGGCCGCCGAGCAGTTCTTC | CASSSNSMRGAAEQFF